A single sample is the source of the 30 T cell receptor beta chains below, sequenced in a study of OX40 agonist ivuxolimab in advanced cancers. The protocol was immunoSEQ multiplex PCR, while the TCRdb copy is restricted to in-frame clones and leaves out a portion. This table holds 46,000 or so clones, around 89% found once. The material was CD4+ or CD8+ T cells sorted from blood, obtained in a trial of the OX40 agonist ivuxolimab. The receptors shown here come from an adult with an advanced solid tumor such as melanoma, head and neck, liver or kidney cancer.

Here the CDR3 DNA reads TGTGCCAGCAGCGCCCAGGGAGTGGGGGGCTACACCTTC. This codes for CASSAQGVGGYTF. The V call is TRBV9, the J call TRBJ1-2, with D tentatively TRBD1 (5 bases). CDR1 and CDR2 from the germline V gene are SGDLS and YYNGEE. The CDR3 totals 13 residues. Between the trimmed V and J ends, which lost 3 bases and 8 bases, there was a span of 14 bases.

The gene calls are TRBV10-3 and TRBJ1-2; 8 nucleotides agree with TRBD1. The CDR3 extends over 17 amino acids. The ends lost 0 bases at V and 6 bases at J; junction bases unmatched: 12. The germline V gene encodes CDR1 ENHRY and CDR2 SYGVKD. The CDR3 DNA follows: TGTGCCATCAGTGAGTCGAATGTCGTCCAGGGGGCGGATGGCTACACCTTC. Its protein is CAISESNVVQGADGYTF.

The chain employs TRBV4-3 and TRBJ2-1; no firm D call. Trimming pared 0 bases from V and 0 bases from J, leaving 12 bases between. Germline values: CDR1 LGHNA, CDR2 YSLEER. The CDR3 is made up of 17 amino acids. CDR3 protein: CASSQDSIRSSYNEQFF. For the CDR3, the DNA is TGCGCCAGCAGCCAAGATTCGATCCGGAGCTCCTACAATGAGCAGTTCTTC.

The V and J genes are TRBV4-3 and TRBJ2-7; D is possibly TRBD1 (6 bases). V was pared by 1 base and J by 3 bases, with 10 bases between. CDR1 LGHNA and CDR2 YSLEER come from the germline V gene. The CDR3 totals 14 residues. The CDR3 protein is CASSQVEGGYEQYF. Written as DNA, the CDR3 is TGCGCCAGCAGCCAAGTCGAAGGGGGCTACGAGCAGTACTTC.

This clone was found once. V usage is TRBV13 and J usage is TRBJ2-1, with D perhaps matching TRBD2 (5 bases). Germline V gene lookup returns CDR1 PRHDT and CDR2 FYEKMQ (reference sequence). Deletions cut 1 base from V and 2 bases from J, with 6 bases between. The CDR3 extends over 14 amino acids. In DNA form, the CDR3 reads TGTGCCAGCAGCTTAGCGGGAACCTACAATGAGCAGTTCTTC. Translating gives CASSLAGTYNEQFF.

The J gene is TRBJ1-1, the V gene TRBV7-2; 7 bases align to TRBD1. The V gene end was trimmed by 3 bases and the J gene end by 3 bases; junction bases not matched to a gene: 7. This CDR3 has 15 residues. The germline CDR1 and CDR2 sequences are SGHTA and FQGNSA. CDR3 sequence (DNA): TGTGCCAGCAGCTTTGTCTTTGGACAGGACACTGAAGCTTTCTTT. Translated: CASSFVFGQDTEAFF.

DNA for the CDR3: TGCAGCGGGCGGGACAGGGAAGAGCAGTACTTC. It specifies CSGRDREEQYF. V and J are TRBV29-1 and TRBJ2-7; 9 bases match TRBD1. Germline V gives CDR1 SQVTM, CDR2 ANQGSEA. Trimming at V came to 7 bases and at J to 7 bases, leaving 5 bases not matched to a gene. The length of the CDR3 is 11 residues.

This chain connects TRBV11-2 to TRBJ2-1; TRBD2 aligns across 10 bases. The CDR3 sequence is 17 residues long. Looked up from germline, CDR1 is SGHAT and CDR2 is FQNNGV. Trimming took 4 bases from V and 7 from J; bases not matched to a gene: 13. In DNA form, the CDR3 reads TGTGCCAGCAGCTCCCCGATACTAGCGGGAAGAATTAATGAGCAGTTCTTC. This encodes CASSSPILAGRINEQFF. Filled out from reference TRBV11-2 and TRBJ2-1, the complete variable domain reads EAGVAQSPRYKIIEKRQSVAFWCNPISGHATLYWYQQILGQGPKLLIQFQNNGVVDDSQLPKDRFSAERLKGVDSTLKIQPAKLEDSAVYLCASSSPILAGRINEQFFGPGTRLTVL.

The CDR3 here is CARSLVRQGPYNEQFF. DNA of the CDR3: TGTGCCAGAAGCTTGGTCCGACAGGGCCCTTACAATGAGCAGTTCTTC. The rearrangement joins TRBV5-3 to TRBJ2-1; TRBD1 matches at 7 bases. TRBV5-3 is an ORF, with its function uncertain. The V and J ends lost 0 bases and 4 bases, in that order; junction bases with no gene match: 7. The length of the CDR3 is 16 residues.

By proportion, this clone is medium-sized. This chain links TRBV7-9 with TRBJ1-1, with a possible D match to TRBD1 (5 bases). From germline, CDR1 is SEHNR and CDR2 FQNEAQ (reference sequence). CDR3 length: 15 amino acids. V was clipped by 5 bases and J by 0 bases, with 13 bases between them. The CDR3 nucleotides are TGTGCCAGCAGCGGCCCGGACAACTTGAACACTGAAGCTTTCTTT. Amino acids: CASSGPDNLNTEAFF.

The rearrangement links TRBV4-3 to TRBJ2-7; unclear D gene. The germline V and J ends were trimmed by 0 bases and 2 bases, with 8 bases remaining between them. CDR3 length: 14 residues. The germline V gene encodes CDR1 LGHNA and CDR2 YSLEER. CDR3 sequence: CASSQDNGPYEQYF. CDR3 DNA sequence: TGCGCCAGCAGCCAAGATAACGGGCCCTACGAGCAGTACTTC.

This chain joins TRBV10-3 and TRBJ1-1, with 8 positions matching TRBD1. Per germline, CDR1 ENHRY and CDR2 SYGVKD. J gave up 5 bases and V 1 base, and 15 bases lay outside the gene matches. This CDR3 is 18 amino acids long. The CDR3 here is CAISEFPPRGPSGTEAFF. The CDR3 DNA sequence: TGTGCCATCAGTGAGTTCCCTCCCAGGGGGCCATCGGGTACTGAAGCTTTCTTT.

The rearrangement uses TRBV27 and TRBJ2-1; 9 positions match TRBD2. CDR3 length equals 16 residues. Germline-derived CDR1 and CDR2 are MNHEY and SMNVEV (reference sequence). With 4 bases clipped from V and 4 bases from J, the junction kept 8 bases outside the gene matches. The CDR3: CASSYLGREGYNEQFF. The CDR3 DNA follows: TGTGCCAGCAGTTACCTAGGGCGGGAGGGTTACAATGAGCAGTTCTTC.

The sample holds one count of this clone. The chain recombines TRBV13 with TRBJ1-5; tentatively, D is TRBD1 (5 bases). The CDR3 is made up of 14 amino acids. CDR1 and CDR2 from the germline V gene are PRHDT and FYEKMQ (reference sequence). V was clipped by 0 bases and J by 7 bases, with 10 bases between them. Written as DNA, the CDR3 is TGTGCCAGCAGCTTAGGGGACAAAGGGCAGCCCCAGCATTTT. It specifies CASSLGDKGQPQHF. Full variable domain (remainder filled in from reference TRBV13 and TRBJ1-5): AAGVIQSPRHLIKEKRETATLKCYPIPRHDTVYWYQQGPGQDPQFLISFYEKMQSDKGSIPDRFSAQQFSDYHSELNMSSLELGDSALYFCASSLGDKGQPQHFGDGTRLSIL.

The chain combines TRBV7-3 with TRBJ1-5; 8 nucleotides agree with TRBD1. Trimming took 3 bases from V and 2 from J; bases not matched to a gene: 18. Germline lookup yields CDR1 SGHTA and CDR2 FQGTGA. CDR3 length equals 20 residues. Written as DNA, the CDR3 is TGTGCCAGCAGCTTCGATCCCGGGACAGGCCCCCGGGGGGGCAATCAGCCCCAGCATTTT. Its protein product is CASSFDPGTGPRGGNQPQHF. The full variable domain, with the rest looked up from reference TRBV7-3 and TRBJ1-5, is GAGVSQTPSNKVTEKGKYVELRCDPISGHTALYWYRQSLGQGPEFLIYFQGTGAADDSGLPNDRFFAVRPEGSVSTLKIQRTERGDSAVYLCASSFDPGTGPRGGNQPQHFGDGTRLSIL.

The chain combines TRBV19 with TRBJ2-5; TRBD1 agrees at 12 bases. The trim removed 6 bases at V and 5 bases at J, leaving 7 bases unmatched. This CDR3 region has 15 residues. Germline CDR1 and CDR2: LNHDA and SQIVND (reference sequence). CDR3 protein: CASRHRDRGLETQYF. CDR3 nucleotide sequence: TGTGCCAGTAGACACCGGGACAGGGGGCTGGAGACCCAGTACTTC.

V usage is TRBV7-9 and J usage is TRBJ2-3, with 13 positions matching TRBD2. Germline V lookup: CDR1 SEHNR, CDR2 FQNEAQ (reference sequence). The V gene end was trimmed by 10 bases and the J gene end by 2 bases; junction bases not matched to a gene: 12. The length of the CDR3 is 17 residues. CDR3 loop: CAISGTSGAGTTDTQYF. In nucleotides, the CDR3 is TGTGCCATCTCCGGGACTAGCGGGGCGGGTACCACAGATACGCAGTATTTT.

CDR3 nucleotides: TGTGCCAGCAGCTTCGTCGGCTATGGCTACACCTTC. Its protein is CASSFVGYGYTF. The genes are TRBV5-4 and TRBJ1-2; D not certain. This CDR3 region has 12 residues. Germline CDR1 and CDR2: SGHNT and YYREEE (reference sequence). The ends were cut back, 2 bases at V and 4 bases at J, with 6 bases in the middle.

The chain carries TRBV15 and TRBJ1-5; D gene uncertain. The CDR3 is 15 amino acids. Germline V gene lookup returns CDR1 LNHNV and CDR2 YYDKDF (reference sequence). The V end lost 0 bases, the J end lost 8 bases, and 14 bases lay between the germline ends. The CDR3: CATSRDRGGLEPQHF. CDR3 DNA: TGTGCCACCAGCAGAGATCGTGGAGGTTTAGAGCCCCAGCATTTT.

This chain's CDR3 is CASSEEQTDGYEQYF. DNA for the CDR3: TGTGCCAGCAGTGAAGAACAGACCGACGGCTACGAGCAGTACTTC. This rearrangement joins TRBV6-1 to TRBJ2-7; D gene ambiguous. The CDR3 totals 15 residues. In germline, CDR1 is MNHNS, CDR2 SASEGT. With 1 base removed from V and 3 bases from J, the gap between germline ends came to 13 bases.

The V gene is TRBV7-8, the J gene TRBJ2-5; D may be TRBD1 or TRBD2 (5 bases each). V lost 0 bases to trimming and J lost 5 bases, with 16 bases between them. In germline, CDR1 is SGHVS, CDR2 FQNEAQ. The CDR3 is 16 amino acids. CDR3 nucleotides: TGTGCCAGCAGCTTAGCGCTGGGACCGGGAATTGAGACCCAGTACTTC. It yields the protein CASSLALGPGIETQYF.

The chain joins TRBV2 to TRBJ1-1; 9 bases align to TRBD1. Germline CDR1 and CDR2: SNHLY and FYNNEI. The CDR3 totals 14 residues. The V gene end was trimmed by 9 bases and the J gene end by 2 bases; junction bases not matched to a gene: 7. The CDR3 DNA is TGTGCCAGTCCGGGACAGGGCTCAAACACTGAAGCTTTCTTT. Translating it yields CASPGQGSNTEAFF.

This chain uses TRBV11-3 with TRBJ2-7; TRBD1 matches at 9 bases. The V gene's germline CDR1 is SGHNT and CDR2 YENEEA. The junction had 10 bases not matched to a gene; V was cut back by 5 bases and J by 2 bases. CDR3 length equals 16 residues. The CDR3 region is CASSLDPGQGAYEQYF. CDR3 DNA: TGTGCCAGCAGCCTCGACCCGGGACAGGGAGCCTACGAGCAGTACTTC.

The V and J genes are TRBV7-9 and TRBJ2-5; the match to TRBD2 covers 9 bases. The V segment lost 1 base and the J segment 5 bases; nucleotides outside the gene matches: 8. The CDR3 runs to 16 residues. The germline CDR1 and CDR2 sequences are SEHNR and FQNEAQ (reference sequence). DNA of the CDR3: TGTGCCAGCAGCTTAGATCGCGGGGGGGCCCAGGAGACCCAGTACTTC. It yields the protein CASSLDRGGAQETQYF. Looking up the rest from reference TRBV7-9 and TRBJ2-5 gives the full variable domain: DTGVSQNPRHKITKRGQNVTFRCDPISEHNRLYWYRQTLGQGPEFLTYFQNEAQLEKSRLLSDRFSAERPKGSFSTLEIQRTEQGDSAMYLCASSLDRGGAQETQYFGPGTRLLVL.

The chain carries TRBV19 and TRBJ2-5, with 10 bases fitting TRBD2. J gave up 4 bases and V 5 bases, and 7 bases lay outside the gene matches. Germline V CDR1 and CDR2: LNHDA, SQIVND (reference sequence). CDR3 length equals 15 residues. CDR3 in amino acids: CASSPLLAGGETQYF. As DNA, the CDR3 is TGTGCCAGTAGTCCCCTATTAGCGGGAGGAGAGACCCAGTACTTC.

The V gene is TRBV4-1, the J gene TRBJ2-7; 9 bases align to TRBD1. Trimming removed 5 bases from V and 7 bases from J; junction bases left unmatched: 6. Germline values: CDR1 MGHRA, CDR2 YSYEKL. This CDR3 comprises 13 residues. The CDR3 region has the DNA TGCGCCAGCAGCAACACAGGGGGCTGGGAGCAGTACTTC. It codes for CASSNTGGWEQYF.

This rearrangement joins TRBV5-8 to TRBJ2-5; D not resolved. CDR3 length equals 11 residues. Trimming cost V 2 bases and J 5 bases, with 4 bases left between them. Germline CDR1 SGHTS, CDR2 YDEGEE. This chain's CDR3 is CASSFMETQYF. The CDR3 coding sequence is TGTGCCAGCAGCTTCATGGAGACCCAGTACTTC. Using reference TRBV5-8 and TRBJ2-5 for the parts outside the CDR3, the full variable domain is EAGVTQSPTHLIKTRGQQATLRCSPISGHTSVYWYQQALGLGLQFLLWYDEGEERNRGNFPPRFSGRQFPNYSSELNVNALELEDSALYLCASSFMETQYFGPGTRLLVL.

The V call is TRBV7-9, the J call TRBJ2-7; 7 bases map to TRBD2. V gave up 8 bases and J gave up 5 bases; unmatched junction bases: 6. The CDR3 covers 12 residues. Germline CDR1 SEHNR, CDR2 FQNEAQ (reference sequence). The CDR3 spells CASLAGGDEQYF. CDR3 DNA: TGTGCCAGCTTAGCGGGCGGGGACGAGCAGTACTTC.

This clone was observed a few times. The CDR3 bases are TGTGCCAGCAGCCGGGACTCAGCCACTGGCTACACCTTC. Encoded protein: CASSRDSATGYTF. The V and J genes are TRBV6-5 and TRBJ1-2; the D gene is possibly TRBD1 (5 bases). The CDR3 is 13 amino acids. V lost 6 bases, J lost 7 bases, and 15 bases lay in between. Germline loops: CDR1 MNHEY, CDR2 SVGAGI.

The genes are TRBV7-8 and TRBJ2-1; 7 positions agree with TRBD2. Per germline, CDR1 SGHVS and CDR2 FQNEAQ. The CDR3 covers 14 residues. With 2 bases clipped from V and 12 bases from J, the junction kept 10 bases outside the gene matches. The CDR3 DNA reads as TGTGCCAGCAGCTTAAGTGGGGATGGGGAGGGGCAGTTCTTC. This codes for CASSLSGDGEGQFF. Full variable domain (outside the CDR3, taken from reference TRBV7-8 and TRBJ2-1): GAGVSQSPRYKVAKRGQDVALRCDPISGHVSLFWYQQALGQGPEFLTYFQNEAQLDKSGLPSDRFFAERPEGSVSTLKIQRTQQEDSAVYLCASSLSGDGEGQFFGPGTRLTVL.